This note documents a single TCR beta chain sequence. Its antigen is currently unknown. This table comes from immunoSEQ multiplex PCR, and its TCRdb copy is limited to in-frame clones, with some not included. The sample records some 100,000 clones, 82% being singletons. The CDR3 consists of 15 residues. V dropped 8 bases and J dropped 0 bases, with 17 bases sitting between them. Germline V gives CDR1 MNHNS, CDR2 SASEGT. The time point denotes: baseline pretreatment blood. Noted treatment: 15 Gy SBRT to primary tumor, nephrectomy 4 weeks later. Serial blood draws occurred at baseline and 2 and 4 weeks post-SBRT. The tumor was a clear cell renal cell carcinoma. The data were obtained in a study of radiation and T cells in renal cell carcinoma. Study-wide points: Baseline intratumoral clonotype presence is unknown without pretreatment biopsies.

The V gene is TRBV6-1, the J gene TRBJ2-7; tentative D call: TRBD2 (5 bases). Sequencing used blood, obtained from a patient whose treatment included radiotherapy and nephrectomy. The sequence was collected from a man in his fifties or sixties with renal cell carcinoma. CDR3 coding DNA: TGTGCCAGCGGGGTGGGGAGCTCGAGCTCCTACGAGCAGTACTTC. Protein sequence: CASGVGSSSSYEQYF.